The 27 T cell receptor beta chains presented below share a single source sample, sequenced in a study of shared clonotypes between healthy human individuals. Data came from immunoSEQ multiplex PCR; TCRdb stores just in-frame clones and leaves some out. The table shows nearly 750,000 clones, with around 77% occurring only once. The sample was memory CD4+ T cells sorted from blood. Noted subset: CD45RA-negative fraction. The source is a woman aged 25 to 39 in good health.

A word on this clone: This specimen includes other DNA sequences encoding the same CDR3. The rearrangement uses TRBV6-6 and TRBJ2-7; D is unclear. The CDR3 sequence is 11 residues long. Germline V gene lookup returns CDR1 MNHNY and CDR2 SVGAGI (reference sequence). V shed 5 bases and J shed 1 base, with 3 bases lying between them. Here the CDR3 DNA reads TGTGCCAGCAGTAATTCCTACGAGCAGTACTTC. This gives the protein CASSNSYEQYF.

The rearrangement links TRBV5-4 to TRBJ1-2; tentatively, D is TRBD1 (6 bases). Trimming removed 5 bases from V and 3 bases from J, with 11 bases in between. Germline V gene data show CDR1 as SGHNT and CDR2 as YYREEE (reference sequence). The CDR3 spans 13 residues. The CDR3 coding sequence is TGTGCCAGCAGGATACAGGGCTACTATGGCTACACCTTC. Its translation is CASRIQGYYGYTF.

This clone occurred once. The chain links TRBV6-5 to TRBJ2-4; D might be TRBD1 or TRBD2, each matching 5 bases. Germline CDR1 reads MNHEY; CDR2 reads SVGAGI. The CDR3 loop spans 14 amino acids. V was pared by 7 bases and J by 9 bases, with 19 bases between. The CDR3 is CASKVNTLGGIQYF. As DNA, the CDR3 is TGTGCCAGCAAGGTTAACACCCTTGGGGGCATTCAGTACTTC.

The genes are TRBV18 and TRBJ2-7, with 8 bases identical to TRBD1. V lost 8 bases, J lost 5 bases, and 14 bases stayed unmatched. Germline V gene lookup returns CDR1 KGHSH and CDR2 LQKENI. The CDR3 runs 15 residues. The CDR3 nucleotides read TGTGCCAGCCACCCGGCGCAGGGGGCAATCCACGAGCAGTACTTC. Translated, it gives CASHPAQGAIHEQYF.

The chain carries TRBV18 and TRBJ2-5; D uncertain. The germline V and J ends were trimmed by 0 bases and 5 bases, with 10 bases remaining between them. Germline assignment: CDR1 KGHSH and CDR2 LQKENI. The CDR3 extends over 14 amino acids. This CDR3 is CASSPPQVMETQYF. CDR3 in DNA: TGTGCCAGCTCACCACCGCAGGTTATGGAGACCCAGTACTTC. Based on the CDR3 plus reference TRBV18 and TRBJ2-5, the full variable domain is NAGVMQNPRHLVRRRGQEARLRCSPMKGHSHVYWYRQLPEEGLKFMVYLQKENIIDESGMPKERFSAEFPKEGPSILRIQQVVRGDSAAYFCASSPPQVMETQYFGPGTRLLVL.

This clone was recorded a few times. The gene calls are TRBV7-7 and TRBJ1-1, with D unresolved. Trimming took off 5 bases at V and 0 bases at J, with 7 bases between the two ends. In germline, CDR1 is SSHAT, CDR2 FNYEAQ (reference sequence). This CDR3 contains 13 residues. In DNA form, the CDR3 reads TGTGCCAGCAGCGCAGACATGAACACTGAAGCTTTCTTT. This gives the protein CASSADMNTEAFF.

In nucleotides, the CDR3 is TGCAGCGTTCCCATAGCGGGGCGCAATGAGCAGTTCTTC. Its translation is CSVPIAGRNEQFF. The chain uses TRBV29-1 and TRBJ2-1; the match to TRBD2 covers 8 bases. The germline V gene encodes CDR1 SQVTM and CDR2 ANQGSEA. The CDR3 is made up of 13 amino acids. J gave up 6 bases and V 5 bases, and 6 bases lay outside the gene matches.

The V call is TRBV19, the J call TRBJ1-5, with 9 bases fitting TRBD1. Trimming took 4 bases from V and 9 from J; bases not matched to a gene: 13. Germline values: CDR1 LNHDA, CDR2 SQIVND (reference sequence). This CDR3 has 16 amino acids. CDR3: CASSSAPGQGHSPQHF. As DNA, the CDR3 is TGTGCCAGTAGTAGCGCCCCGGGACAGGGTCATTCGCCCCAGCATTTT.

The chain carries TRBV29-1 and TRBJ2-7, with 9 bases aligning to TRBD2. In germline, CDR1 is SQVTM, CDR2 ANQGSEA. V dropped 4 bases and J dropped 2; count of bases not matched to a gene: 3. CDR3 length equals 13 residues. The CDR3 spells CSVATSGTYEQYF. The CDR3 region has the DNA TGCAGCGTTGCGACTAGCGGCACCTACGAGCAGTACTTC.

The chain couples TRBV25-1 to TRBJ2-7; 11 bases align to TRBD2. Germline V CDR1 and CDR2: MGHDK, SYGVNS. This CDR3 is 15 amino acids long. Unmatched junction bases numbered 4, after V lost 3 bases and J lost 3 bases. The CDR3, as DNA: TGTGCCAGCAGTGACACCGGGACTAGCGGCTACGAGCAGTACTTC. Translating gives CASSDTGTSGYEQYF.

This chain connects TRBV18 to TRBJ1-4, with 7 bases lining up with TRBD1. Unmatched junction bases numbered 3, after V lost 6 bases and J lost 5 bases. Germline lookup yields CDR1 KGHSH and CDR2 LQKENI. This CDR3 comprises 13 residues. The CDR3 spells CASSTGSNEKLFF. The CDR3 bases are TGTGCCAGCTCGACAGGGTCGAATGAAAAACTGTTTTTT.

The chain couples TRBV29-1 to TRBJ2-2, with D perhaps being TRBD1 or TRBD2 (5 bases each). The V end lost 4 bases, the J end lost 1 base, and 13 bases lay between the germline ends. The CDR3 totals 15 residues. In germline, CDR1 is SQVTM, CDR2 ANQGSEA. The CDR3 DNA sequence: TGCAGCGTTGTAAGGGGAGATTTGAACACCGGGGAGCTGTTTTTT. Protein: CSVVRGDLNTGELFF.

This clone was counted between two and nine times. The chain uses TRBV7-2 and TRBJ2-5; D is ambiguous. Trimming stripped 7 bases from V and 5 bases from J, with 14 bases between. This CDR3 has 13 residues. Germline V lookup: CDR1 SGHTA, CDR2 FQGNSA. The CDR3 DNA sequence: TGTGCCAGCAACCAGAATTGGCATGAGACCCAGTACTTC. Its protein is CASNQNWHETQYF.

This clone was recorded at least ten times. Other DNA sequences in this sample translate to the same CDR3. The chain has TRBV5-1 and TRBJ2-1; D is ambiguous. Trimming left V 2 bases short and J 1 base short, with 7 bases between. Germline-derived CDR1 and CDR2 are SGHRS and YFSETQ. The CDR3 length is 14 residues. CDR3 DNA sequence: TGCGCCAGCAGCTTAAGCAGTTCCTACAATGAGCAGTTCTTC. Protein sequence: CASSLSSSYNEQFF.

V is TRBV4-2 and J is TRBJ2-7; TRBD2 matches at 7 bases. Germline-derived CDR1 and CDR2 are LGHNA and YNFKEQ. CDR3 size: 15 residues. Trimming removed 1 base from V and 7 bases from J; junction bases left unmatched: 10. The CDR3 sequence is CASSQGAGRVQEQYF. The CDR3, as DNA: TGTGCCAGCAGCCAAGGAGCGGGGAGAGTACAGGAGCAGTACTTC.

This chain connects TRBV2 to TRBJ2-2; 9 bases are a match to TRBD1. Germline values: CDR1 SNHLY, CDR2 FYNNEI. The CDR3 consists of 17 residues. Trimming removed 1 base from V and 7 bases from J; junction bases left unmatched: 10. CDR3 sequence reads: CASSEGGQGGHIGELFF. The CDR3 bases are TGTGCCAGCAGTGAAGGGGGACAGGGAGGGCATATCGGGGAGCTGTTTTTT. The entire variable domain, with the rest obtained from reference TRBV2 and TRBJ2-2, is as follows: EPEVTQTPSHQVTQMGQEVILRCVPISNHLYFYWYRQILGQKVEFLVSFYNNEISEKSEIFDDQFSVERPDGSNFTLKIRSTKLEDSAMYFCASSEGGQGGHIGELFFGEGSRLTVL.

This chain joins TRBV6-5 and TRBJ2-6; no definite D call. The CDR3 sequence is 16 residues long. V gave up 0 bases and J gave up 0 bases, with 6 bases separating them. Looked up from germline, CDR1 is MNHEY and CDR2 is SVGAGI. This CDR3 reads CASSYSRSSGANVLTF. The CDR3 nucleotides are TGTGCCAGCAGTTACTCGAGGAGCTCTGGGGCCAACGTCCTGACTTTC.

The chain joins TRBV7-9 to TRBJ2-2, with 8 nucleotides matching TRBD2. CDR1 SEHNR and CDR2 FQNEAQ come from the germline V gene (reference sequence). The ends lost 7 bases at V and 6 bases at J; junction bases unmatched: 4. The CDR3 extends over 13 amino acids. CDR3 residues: CASTSGGAGELFF. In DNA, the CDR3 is TGTGCCAGCACCTCCGGGGGGGCCGGGGAGCTGTTTTTT.

CDR3 nucleotides: TGTGCCAGTACCTATACGGGGTATCCCCAATTAGGGGCCAACGTCCTGACTTTC. Protein product: CASTYTGYPQLGANVLTF. V gene TRBV27 combines with J gene TRBJ2-6; D might be TRBD2 (5 bases). CDR1 is MNHEY and CDR2 is SMNVEV in the germline V gene (reference sequence). This CDR3 has 18 residues. The V gene lost 9 bases and the J gene lost 4 bases, with 25 bases spanning the gap.

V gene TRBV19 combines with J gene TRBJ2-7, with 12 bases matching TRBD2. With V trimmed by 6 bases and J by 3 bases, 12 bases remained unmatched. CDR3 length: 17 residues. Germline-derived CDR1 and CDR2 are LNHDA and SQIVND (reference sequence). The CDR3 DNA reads TGTGCCAGTAGCCTATCACGCGGACTAGCGGGGAACTACGAGCAGTACTTC. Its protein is CASSLSRGLAGNYEQYF. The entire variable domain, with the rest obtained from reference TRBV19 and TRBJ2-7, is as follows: DGGITQSPKYLFRKEGQNVTLSCEQNLNHDAMYWYRQDPGQGLRLIYYSQIVNDFQKGDIAEGYSVSREKKESFPLTVTSAQKNPTAFYLCASSLSRGLAGNYEQYFGPGTRLTVT.

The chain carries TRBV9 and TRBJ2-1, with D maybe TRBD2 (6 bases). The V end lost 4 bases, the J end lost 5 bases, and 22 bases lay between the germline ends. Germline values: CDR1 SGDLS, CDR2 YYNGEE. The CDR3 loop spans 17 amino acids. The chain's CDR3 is CASSSSLSGRDNNEQFF. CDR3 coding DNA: TGTGCCAGCAGCTCTAGCCTTTCCGGGAGAGATAACAATGAGCAGTTCTTC.

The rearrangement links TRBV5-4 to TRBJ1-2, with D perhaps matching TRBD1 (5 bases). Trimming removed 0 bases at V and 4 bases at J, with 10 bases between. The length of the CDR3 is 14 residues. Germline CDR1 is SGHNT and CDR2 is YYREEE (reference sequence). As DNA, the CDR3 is TGTGCCAGCAGCTTGGGGGGGACTCCCTATGGCTACACCTTC. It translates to CASSLGGTPYGYTF.

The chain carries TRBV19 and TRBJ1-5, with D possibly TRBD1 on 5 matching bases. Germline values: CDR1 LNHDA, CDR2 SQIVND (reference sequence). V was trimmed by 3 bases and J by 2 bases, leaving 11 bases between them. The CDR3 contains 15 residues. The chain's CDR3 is CASSISGQGNQPQHF. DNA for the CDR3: TGTGCCAGTAGTATCTCGGGGCAGGGCAATCAGCCCCAGCATTTT.

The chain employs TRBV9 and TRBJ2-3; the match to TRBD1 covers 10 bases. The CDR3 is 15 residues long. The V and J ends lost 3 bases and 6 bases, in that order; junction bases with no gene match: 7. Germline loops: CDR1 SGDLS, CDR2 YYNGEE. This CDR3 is CASSDTGTGVDTQYF. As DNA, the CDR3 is TGTGCCAGCAGCGATACCGGGACAGGGGTTGATACGCAGTATTTT.

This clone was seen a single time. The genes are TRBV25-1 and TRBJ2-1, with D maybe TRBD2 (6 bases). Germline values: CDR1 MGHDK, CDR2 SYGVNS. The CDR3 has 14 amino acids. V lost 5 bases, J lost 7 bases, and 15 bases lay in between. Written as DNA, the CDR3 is TGTGCCAGCAGTCGGCACGGGAGTTTTAATGAGCAGTTCTTC. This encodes CASSRHGSFNEQFF.

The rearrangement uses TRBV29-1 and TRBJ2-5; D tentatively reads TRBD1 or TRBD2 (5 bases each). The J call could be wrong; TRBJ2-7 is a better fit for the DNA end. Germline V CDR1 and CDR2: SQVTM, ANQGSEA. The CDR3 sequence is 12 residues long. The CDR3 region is CSVVGDHREQYF. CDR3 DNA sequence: TGCAGCGTTGTGGGGGATCACCGCGAGCAGTACTTC.

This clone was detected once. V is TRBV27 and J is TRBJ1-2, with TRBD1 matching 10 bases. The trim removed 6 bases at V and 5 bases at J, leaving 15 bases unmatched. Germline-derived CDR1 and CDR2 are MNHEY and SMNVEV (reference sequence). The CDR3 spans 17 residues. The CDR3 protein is CASSRQTGTGDRYGYTF. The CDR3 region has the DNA TGTGCCAGCAGCCGTCAAACCGGGACAGGGGATAGGTATGGCTACACCTTC.